Here is one T cell receptor beta chain with its context. The data originate from a study of shared clonotypes between healthy human individuals. Only in-frame clones appear in the TCRdb table, and some are missing; sequencing was by immunoSEQ multiplex PCR. The repertoire has more than 400,000 clones, 60% to 80% of them found once; the top ten carry 12%. Germline V CDR1 and CDR2: MNHEY, SMNVEV (reference sequence). There are 17 residues in the CDR3. V lost 2 bases to trimming and J lost 4 bases; unmatched junction nucleotides: 11. The receptor's source is a woman in her thirties or forties in good health. Some clones in this sample may be carry-over from other donors' samples. The sequencing input was PBMCs. The gene calls are TRBV27 and TRBJ1-2, with 9 bases matching TRBD1. The CDR3 region has the DNA TGTGCCAGCAGTTTAAAGGGACAGGGAACTTTAGCCTATGGCTACACCTTC. It is translated as CASSLKGQGTLAYGYTF.